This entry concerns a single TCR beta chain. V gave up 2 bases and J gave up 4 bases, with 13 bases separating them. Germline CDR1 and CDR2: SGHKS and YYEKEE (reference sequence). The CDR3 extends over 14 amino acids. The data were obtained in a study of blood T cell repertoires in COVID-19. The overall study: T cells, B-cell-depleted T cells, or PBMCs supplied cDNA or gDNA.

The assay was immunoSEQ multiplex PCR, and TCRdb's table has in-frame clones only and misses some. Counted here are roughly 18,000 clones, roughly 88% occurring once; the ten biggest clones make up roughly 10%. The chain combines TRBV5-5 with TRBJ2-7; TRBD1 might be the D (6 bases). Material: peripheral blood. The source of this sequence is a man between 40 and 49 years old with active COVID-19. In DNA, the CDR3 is TGTGCCAGCAGCTTACGCGACAGGATATACGAGCAGTACTTC. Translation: CASSLRDRIYEQYF.